The rows below give T cell receptor beta chains drawn from one sample of a study of CD8 T cells in Susac syndrome. TCRdb reanalysed the immunoSEQ multiplex PCR reads using MiXCR and keeps one entry per CDR3 protein. The repertoire includes fewer than 200,000 distinct CDR3 sequences, 90% to 95% of them detected once, and 0.15% to 0.2% sits in the top ten. Sequencing input: CD8+ T cells from PBMCs. Every receptor here comes from a human donor with multiple sclerosis. Each CDR3 is given with its conserved first and last residue. Fields, in order: J gene, clone size, D gene, V gene, CDR3 DNA, CDR3 protein. The D gene is left open where the match is weak. A row's size may be missing; if present it is once, few, many or a size class.

J: TRBJ2-7
size: NA
D: NA
V: TRBV12-3/TRBV12-4
DNA: TGTGCCAGCGGCGGGTCCACCTACGAGCAGTACTTC
CDR3: CASGGSTYEQYF

J: TRBJ1-1
size: NA
D: NA
V: TRBV2
DNA: TGTGCCAGCTGGCAAATGTCTGAAGCTTTCTTT
CDR3: CASWQMSEAFF

J: TRBJ2-2
size: NA
D: TRBD1
V: TRBV6-5
DNA: TGTGCCAGCAGTTGGGACAGGGCCGGCACCGGGGAGCTGTTTTTT
CDR3: CASSWDRAGTGELFF

J: TRBJ2-1
size: NA
D: TRBD1
V: TRBV6-2/TRBV6-3
DNA: TGTGCCAGCAGTTTTGTCGGGACAGGGTATTATGAGCAGTTCTTC
CDR3: CASSFVGTGYYEQFF

J: TRBJ1-1
size: NA
D: NA
V: TRBV29-1
DNA: TGCAGCGTTGAATCGGTGGAACTTGGGACTGAAGCTTTCTTT
CDR3: CSVESVELGTEAFF

J: TRBJ2-5
size: NA
D: NA
V: TRBV20-1
DNA: TGCAGTGCTGGCGGGAAAGAGACCCAGTACTTC
CDR3: CSAGGKETQYF

J: TRBJ2-3
size: NA
D: NA
V: TRBV2
DNA: TGTGCCAGCAGTGAAGTGACATCGATACGGGCAGATACGCAGTATTTT
CDR3: CASSEVTSIRADTQYF

J: TRBJ2-7
size: NA
D: TRBD2
V: TRBV6-5
DNA: TGTGCCAGCAGTTACTCGGCGCGGGGGGGCCTTGCTGACGAGCAGTACTTC
CDR3: CASSYSARGGLADEQYF

J: TRBJ2-2
size: NA
D: NA
V: TRBV20-1
DNA: TGCAGTGCTAGGGCCCTAAACACCGGGGAGCTGTTTTTT
CDR3: CSARALNTGELFF

J: TRBJ2-7
size: NA
D: NA
V: TRBV28
DNA: TGTGCCAGCAGTTTGGCTAGACTCTACGAGCAGTACTTC
CDR3: CASSLARLYEQYF

J: TRBJ2-1
size: NA
D: NA
V: TRBV15
DNA: TGTGCCACCAGGGAGAGACAACCCTACTACAATGAGCAGTTCTTC
CDR3: CATRERQPYYNEQFF

J: TRBJ2-1
size: NA
D: NA
V: TRBV9
DNA: TGTGCCAGCAGCTACTCAGGGGTTCCCAATGAGCAGTTCTTC
CDR3: CASSYSGVPNEQFF

J: TRBJ2-5
size: NA
D: NA
V: TRBV4-1
DNA: TGCGCCAGCAGCCAACCTCTAGGTGGCGAGACCCAGTACTTC
CDR3: CASSQPLGGETQYF

J: TRBJ1-1
size: once
D: NA
V: TRBV29-1
DNA: TGCAGCGTTGACACCCAGAACACTGAAGCTTTCTTT
CDR3: CSVDTQNTEAFF

J: TRBJ1-1
size: NA
D: NA
V: TRBV5-6
DNA: TGTGCCAGCAGCTTGGACCGGATTTTAAGTGGAATGAACACTGAAGCTTTCTTT
CDR3: CASSLDRILSGMNTEAFF

J: TRBJ2-3
size: NA
D: NA
V: TRBV11-2
DNA: TGTGCCAGCAGCTTAGACCTGGGGACTACAGATACGCAGTATTTT
CDR3: CASSLDLGTTDTQYF

J: TRBJ2-5
size: NA
D: TRBD2
V: TRBV20-1
DNA: TGCAGTGCTAGGTGGGCTAGCGGAAGCCAAGAGACCCAGTACTTC
CDR3: CSARWASGSQETQYF

J: TRBJ2-2
size: NA
D: TRBD1
V: TRBV5-1
DNA: TGCGCCAGCAGCTCCCAGGACAGGGGCTATACCGGGGAGCTGTTTTTT
CDR3: CASSSQDRGYTGELFF

J: TRBJ2-1
size: NA
D: TRBD2
V: TRBV29-1
DNA: TGCAGCGTTGTTGCCGGGGGGAATGAGCAGTTCTTC
CDR3: CSVVAGGNEQFF

J: TRBJ2-7
size: NA
D: NA
V: TRBV7-9
DNA: TGTGCCAGCACCCAAGACATATGGACCTACGAGCAGTACTTC
CDR3: CASTQDIWTYEQYF

J: TRBJ1-6
size: NA
D: NA
V: TRBV5-6
DNA: TGTGCCAGCAGCCGGAACCGGGATTCCTATAATTCACCCCTCCACTTT
CDR3: CASSRNRDSYNSPLHF

J: TRBJ2-5
size: NA
D: NA
V: TRBV5-6
DNA: TGTGCCAGCAGCTTGGGTTTCGGCCACACCGAGGGGGAGACCCAGTACTTC
CDR3: CASSLGFGHTEGETQYF

J: TRBJ2-1
size: NA
D: NA
V: TRBV27
DNA: TGTGCCAGCAGTTTACGGGCCGGGAATGAGCAGTTCTTC
CDR3: CASSLRAGNEQFF

J: TRBJ2-7
size: NA
D: TRBD1
V: TRBV25-1
DNA: TGTGCCAGCAGTGCCGTAAGGACAGGCCAAACCTACGAGCAGTACTTC
CDR3: CASSAVRTGQTYEQYF

J: TRBJ2-3
size: NA
D: NA
V: TRBV3-1
DNA: TGTGCCAGCAGCCAAGTGGTGATAGCGGAGAGATCTAGCACAGATACGCAGTATTTT
CDR3: CASSQVVIAERSSTDTQYF

J: TRBJ2-7
size: NA
D: NA
V: TRBV7-9
DNA: TGTGCCAGCAGCCCACCTCCCTCCCGGTTCCGGACGACCTACGAGCAGTACTTC
CDR3: CASSPPPSRFRTTYEQYF

J: TRBJ2-1
size: NA
D: NA
V: TRBV15
DNA: TGTGCCACCCTCCGCTTTGGGTACAATGAGCAGTTCTTC
CDR3: CATLRFGYNEQFF

J: TRBJ2-2
size: NA
D: NA
V: TRBV12-5
DNA: TGTGCTAGTGGCGAGGACCTGACCGGGGAGCTGTTTTTT
CDR3: CASGEDLTGELFF